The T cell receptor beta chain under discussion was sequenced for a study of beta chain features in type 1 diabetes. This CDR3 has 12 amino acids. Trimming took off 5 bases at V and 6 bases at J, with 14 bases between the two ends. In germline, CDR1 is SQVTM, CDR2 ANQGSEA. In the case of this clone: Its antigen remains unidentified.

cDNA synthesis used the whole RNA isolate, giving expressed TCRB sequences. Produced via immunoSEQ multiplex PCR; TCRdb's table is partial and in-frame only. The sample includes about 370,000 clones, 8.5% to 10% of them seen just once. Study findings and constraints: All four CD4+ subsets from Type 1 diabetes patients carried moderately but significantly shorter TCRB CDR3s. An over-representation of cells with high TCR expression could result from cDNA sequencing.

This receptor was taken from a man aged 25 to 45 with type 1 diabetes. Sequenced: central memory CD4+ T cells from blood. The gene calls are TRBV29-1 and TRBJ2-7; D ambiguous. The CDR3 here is CSVSSGDIEQYF. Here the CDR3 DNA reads TGCAGCGTTTCGTCTGGAGATATCGAGCAGTACTTC.